This passage covers 7 T cell receptor beta chains from one sample sequenced in a study of T cells in localized non-small cell lung cancer. TCRdb's table, derived via immunoSEQ multiplex PCR, lists solely in-frame clones and lacks some. The repertoire includes roughly 58,000 clones, around 81% of them detected once, and around 4.8% sits in the top ten. The starting material was PBMCs, obtained before any cancer treatment. Receptors originate from a man aged 35 to 69 with stage II lung adenocarcinoma.

The gene calls are TRBV7-3 and TRBJ2-1, with D unclear. V lost 2 bases, J lost 6 bases, and 11 bases lay in between. The CDR3 has 14 amino acids. CDR1 is SGHTA and CDR2 is FQGTGA in the germline V gene. CDR3 DNA: TGTGCCAGCAGCTTATCCTCGTCGGGCAATGAGCAGTTCTTC. Protein product: CASSLSSSGNEQFF.

The J gene is TRBJ2-7, the V gene TRBV19; D is unclear. CDR3 length: 13 residues. The V gene's germline CDR1 is LNHDA and CDR2 SQIVND (reference sequence). Deletions cut 6 bases from V and 0 bases from J, with 9 bases between. CDR3 residues: CASSHPSSYEQYF. The CDR3 coding sequence is TGTGCCAGTAGCCATCCTAGCTCCTACGAGCAGTACTTC. Combining the CDR3 with reference TRBV19 and TRBJ2-7 gives the whole variable domain DGGITQSPKYLFRKEGQNVTLSCEQNLNHDAMYWYRQDPGQGLRLIYYSQIVNDFQKGDIAEGYSVSREKKESFPLTVTSAQKNPTAFYLCASSHPSSYEQYFGPGTRLTVT.

This rearrangement joins TRBV13 to TRBJ1-2, with TRBD1 matching 9 bases. From germline, CDR1 is PRHDT and CDR2 FYEKMQ (reference sequence). The CDR3 contains 16 residues. J lost 4 bases, V lost 6 bases, and 12 bases had no gene match. The CDR3 bases are TGTGCCAGCAGTCGGGGACAGGGACAGTCGGTCTATGGCTACACCTTC. Its translation is CASSRGQGQSVYGYTF. The whole variable domain, filled in from reference TRBV13 and TRBJ1-2, reads AAGVIQSPRHLIKEKRETATLKCYPIPRHDTVYWYQQGPGQDPQFLISFYEKMQSDKGSIPDRFSAQQFSDYHSELNMSSLELGDSALYFCASSRGQGQSVYGYTFGSGTRLTVV.

This clone is a singleton in its sample. The chain recombines TRBV6-6 with TRBJ1-1; the D is unclear. The CDR3 is 15 residues long. Trimming stripped 8 bases from V and 3 bases from J, with 19 bases between. CDR1 and CDR2 (germline): MNHNY, SVGAGI (reference sequence). CDR3: CASLSLSTLDTEAFF. The CDR3 coding sequence is TGTGCCAGCCTCTCTCTGTCTACGTTGGACACTGAAGCTTTCTTT.

The chain employs TRBV7-9 and TRBJ1-5, with D unresolved. Looked up from germline, CDR1 is SEHNR and CDR2 is FQNEAQ (reference sequence). Trimming took 2 bases from V and 5 from J, leaving 7 bases between them. The CDR3 extends over 13 amino acids. CDR3 sequence: CASSLWSDQPQHF. The CDR3 DNA sequence: TGTGCCAGCAGCTTATGGTCGGATCAGCCCCAGCATTTT. Filled out from reference TRBV7-9 and TRBJ1-5, the complete variable domain reads DTGVSQNPRHKITKRGQNVTFRCDPISEHNRLYWYRQTLGQGPEFLTYFQNEAQLEKSRLLSDRFSAERPKGSFSTLEIQRTEQGDSAMYLCASSLWSDQPQHFGDGTRLSIL.

The V gene is TRBV15, the J gene TRBJ2-7; a possible D gene is TRBD2 (6 bases). The V and J ends lost 5 bases and 3 bases respectively, with 17 bases between them. Germline assignment: CDR1 LNHNV and CDR2 YYDKDF (reference sequence). The CDR3 is 15 amino acids. The CDR3 loop is CATSGGGLSFYEQYF. CDR3 DNA sequence: TGTGCCACCAGCGGGGGAGGCCTTAGCTTCTACGAGCAGTACTTC.

The chain carries TRBV27 and TRBJ1-1; no clear D gene. This CDR3 contains 13 residues. V was trimmed by 5 bases and J by 2 bases, leaving 9 bases between them. Germline V lookup: CDR1 MNHEY, CDR2 SMNVEV (reference sequence). The CDR3 protein is CASSRSDNTEAFF. The CDR3 bases are TGTGCCAGCAGTCGCAGCGATAACACTGAAGCTTTCTTT.